This T cell receptor beta chain was sequenced in a study of shared clonotypes between healthy human individuals (TCRdb year 2020). With respect to the entire study: A few men and a couple of women, aged 18 to 49 years, made up the cohort. For each donor, CD4 naive and CD4 memory were each given three plates, CD8 naive was given two plates, and CD8 memory was given one plate. To estimate repertoire size and how much clonotypes are shared between individuals, the study performed deep sequencing of blood TCR repertoires from 4 to 6 healthy adults. To increase sequencing depth and limit assay-specific biases, different laboratories used diverse techniques to prepare libraries and sequence TCR repertoires. Leukapheresis yielded between about 0.9 and 10 billion PBMCs per donor.

Counted from cysteine to phenylalanine, this CDR3 has 15 amino acids. The sequence is cut down to CDR3 DNA, 45 bases in frame from base 1. The germline V gene sets CDR1 to SNHLY and CDR2 to FYNNEI. From V the trimming removes 4 bases and from J it removes 1 base, while the gene matches leave 6 bases of the junction unaccounted for. Details on this clone: Its antigen remains unidentified. Per-base quality was not reported, and no clone a single base away is much larger than it.

Results the study describes overall, beyond this receptor: Based on pairwise subsampling, the degree of clonotype sharing among donors was expected to be affected by sequencing depth. Because the study included a small number of donors, the genetic and exposure-history diversity represented was limited. Rarefaction of sorted-subset datasets indicated incomplete sequencing despite the large sequencing depth. When several donors were compared, the shared fraction of clonotypes was approximately 5% for naive CD4, around 3.5% for naive CD8, 2% to 2.5% for memory CD4, and about 0.36% for memory CD8. Naive subsets generally had larger estimated clonotype richness than memory subsets. Clonotypes shared by all four sorted-subset donors showed higher generation probabilities than non-shared clonotypes. Sampling was restricted to blood, and TCR repertoires in tissues likely differ from the TCR repertoires found in blood.

For the CD8 naive samples, CD45RO-negative cells were positively selected for CCR7, yielding a CD45RA+CCR7+ population from which TemRA cells were excluded. The donors were healthy, HIV-negative adults who had no recently reported acute infections or vaccinations. Only Caucasian adults living in Nashville, Tennessee, USA were represented among the donors. Blood was collected by leukapheresis, and PBMCs were isolated by Ficoll-Histopaque density gradient centrifugation and then cryopreserved in liquid nitrogen vapor phase. Analytical flow cytometry was used to check the purity and quantity of every magnetically sorted T cell population. Each sorted fraction had its genomic DNA isolated and then quantified by UV absorbance on a Nanodrop 2000c. TCR CDR3 regions were amplified from genomic DNA by multiplex PCR using the deep immunoSEQ assay. Extracted genomic DNA from each cell subset was distributed evenly across all wells of several immunoSEQ 96-well plates, and each plate was treated as a replicate. For sorted subsets, roughly 0.2 ug genomic DNA, equal to 30,000 or so T cell genomes, was loaded into each replicate PCR. The purified libraries were quantified using a Qubit 3.0 fluorometer, sized with a Bioanalyzer 2100, and then quantified again using the KAPA Library Quantification kit. Each immunoSEQ 96-well plate was sequenced on its own single-read 150-cycle Illumina NextSeq 550 flow cell. The original pipeline was this. Because only junctional sequences without quality scores were contained in the immunoSEQ output, filtering matching that applied to full-length reads could not be performed. Sequences were annotated with PyIR, a Python wrapper for IgBLAST v1.9, and V/J genes and CDR3 were assigned using IMGT germline references. Reads were filtered out if the reads had weak V/J assignments (E-value above 1e-6), no CDR3, stop codons, out-of-frame junctions, or ambiguous translated residues. V3J clonotypes were defined as sequences sharing an identical inferred V gene, J gene, and CDR3 amino acid sequence. Percentage overlap between repertoires was calculated by dividing the number of shared unique clonotypes by the size of the smaller repertoire. RTK rarefaction, the Chao1 estimator, and Recon v2.1 estimates of unobserved clonotypes were used to assess repertoire richness. For all TCRbeta clonotypes obtained by the gDNA method from a few donors, generation probabilities were computed with OLGA. The table was pulled from immuneACCESS by TCRdb, which kept in-frame rearrangements only. Such tables lose some clones; where checked, under half of the loss comes from unresolved V genes, and the rest has no known cause. The DNA gave D and trimming, while V, J and clone size come from that table. The sample contains millions of clones, over 85% of them found a single time. The ten biggest clones cover about 1.1% of the sample.

Material for sequencing was naive CD8+ T cells sorted from blood. The cell subset or site label here, explained by the study, means: CD45RA+CCR7+. The source is a man between 18 and 29 years old in good health. This receptor chain uses TRBV2 and TRBJ1-1; a stretch of 7 junction bases matches TRBD1. Here is the DNA: TGTGCCAGCAGTGGGACAGGTTTAGAGAACACTGAAGCTTTCTTT. Its translation reads: CASSGTGLENTEAFF.